This TCR beta chain was found in a study of OX40 agonist ivuxolimab in advanced cancers. About the study: Dose-escalation patients were diagnosed with hepatocellular carcinoma, melanoma, renal cell cancer or head and neck cancer. Previous treatment with anti-PD-1, anti-PD-L1 or anti-CTLA-4 therapy was allowed; about 44% had received some.

Measured with immunoSEQ multiplex PCR; TCRdb has only the in-frame clones, and not every one. The sample yields roughly 80,000 clones, 87% seen once. Comment on this clone: The target antigen is unknown. The sample has other DNA sequences that encode this CDR3 too.

Findings and limits, study-wide: People who partly responded at 0.1-3.0 mg/kg had some of the least clonal expansion seen. By week 6 at 0.1 to 3.0 mg/kg, blood CD4+ and CD8+ T cells had expanded clonally.

The source material was CD4+ or CD8+ T cells sorted from blood, sampled in a trial of the OX40 agonist ivuxolimab. This sequence originates from an adult with an advanced solid tumor such as melanoma, head and neck, liver or kidney cancer.

The CDR3 coding sequence is TGTGCCAGCAGCCTCCGGACAGGGTTGACCGGCTACACCTTC. It codes for CASSLRTGLTGYTF. This rearrangement joins TRBV6-5 to TRBJ1-2; the match to TRBD1 covers 8 bases. With 6 bases clipped from V and 8 bases from J, the junction kept 11 bases outside the gene matches. This CDR3 region has 14 residues. Germline V gene lookup returns CDR1 MNHEY and CDR2 SVGAGI.